This TCR beta chain was sequenced during a study of T cells in tumors after PD-1 blockade. Study background: Some patients also took daily vismodegib 150 mg during anti-PD-1 treatment.

Repertoires were generated with immunoSEQ multiplex PCR, while TCRdb's copy carries only in-frame clones and drops some. This table has tens of thousands of clones, approximately 74% appearing once. Input was about 616 ng to 6,500 ng of genomic DNA from tumor or blood. The CDR3 spans 19 residues. In germline, CDR1 is SEHNR, CDR2 FQNEAQ (reference sequence). V lost 1 base, J lost 4 bases, and 23 bases lay in between. This receptor was identified in a human donor with basal cell carcinoma. This chain uses TRBV7-9 with TRBJ2-1; no reliable D call. This specimen was PBMCs, taken after anti-PD-1 treatment. The CDR3 DNA reads TGTGCCAGCAGCTTAGTGATTGTAAGGGATAAGAGCATATACAATGAGCAGTTCTTC. Its protein is CASSLVIVRDKSIYNEQFF.